The 3 T cell receptor beta chains below come from one sample, sequenced in a study of blood T cell repertoires in COVID-19. Sequenced by immunoSEQ multiplex PCR; TCRdb stores in-frame clones only, minus some. The table lists about 83,000 clones, 86% of them singletons. Specimen: peripheral blood. The receptors derive from a woman of 80 years or more in a cohort sampled during active or convalescent COVID-19.

The chain joins TRBV7-6 to TRBJ1-1; no firm D call. This CDR3 region has 10 residues. Germline-derived CDR1 and CDR2 are SGHVS and FNYEAQ. The V end was cut by 9 bases, the J end by 4 bases, with 6 bases between. CDR3 sequence reads: CASRTTEAFF. The CDR3 nucleotides are TGTGCCAGTAGAACCACTGAAGCTTTCTTT.

V and J are TRBV29-1 and TRBJ1-1, with no clear D. Trimming stripped 2 bases from V and 1 base from J, with 8 bases between. CDR1 and CDR2 from the germline V gene are SQVTM and ANQGSEA. This CDR3 has 13 amino acids. CDR3 sequence (DNA): TGCAGCGTTGAATCCGCCAGGAACACTGAAGCTTTCTTT. Encoded protein: CSVESARNTEAFF.

This sequence joins TRBV9 and TRBJ2-2; 9 bases are a match to TRBD2. This CDR3 is built from 16 residues. The V and J ends lost 4 bases and 4 bases, in that order; junction bases with no gene match: 8. Germline loops: CDR1 SGDLS, CDR2 YYNGEE. The CDR3 bases are TGTGCCAGCAGCATGACTAGCGGAAGGCCCACCGGGGAGCTGTTTTTT. It specifies CASSMTSGRPTGELFF. The entire variable domain, with the rest obtained from reference TRBV9 and TRBJ2-2, is as follows: DSGVTQTPKHLITATGQRVTLRCSPRSGDLSVYWYQQSLDQGLQFLIQYYNGEERAKGNILERFSAQQFPDLHSELNLSSLELGDSALYFCASSMTSGRPTGELFFGEGSRLTVL.